The present T cell receptor (beta chain) was sequenced within a study of T cell responses to AZD1222 COVID-19 vaccine. Broader study findings: Donors, mostly white British, included more females; clonal diversity was possibly underestimated. Baseline serology detected seropositivity in only 5 or 6 AZD1222 recipients. Regions 160-218 and 743-854 dominated among vaccine-associated CD4 TCRs spanning spike. The peak T cell response came first, and repertoires were sampled only after it.

The method was immunoSEQ multiplex PCR; TCRdb's version includes in-frame clones alone and lacks a portion of them. Among some 100,000 clones listed, approximately 88% were seen once. Between the trimmed V and J ends, which lost 5 bases and 2 bases, there was a span of 9 bases. The CDR3 spans 13 residues. Germline V lookup: CDR1 SGHTA, CDR2 FQGTGA. In its sample, this clone was seen a few times. The antigen remains undetermined. The material was peripheral blood, obtained on day 0 of MenACWY control vaccination. The TCR comes from an adult in good health. V usage is TRBV7-3 and J usage is TRBJ1-1; the D is unclear. For the CDR3, the DNA is TGTGCCAGCAGCCCTGAGAGTAACACTGAAGCTTTCTTT. Residues: CASSPESNTEAFF.